The 17 T cell receptor beta chains in this list originate from one sample, sequenced in a study of T cells in Graves' hyperthyroidism and ophthalmopathy. It was RNA transcripts that yielded the amplified TCR beta CDR3 regions. HTBI primers were used for first-round RT-PCR of the TCR CDR3. TCRdb itself ran the multiplex PCR reads through MiXCR, one entry per CDR3 protein. The sample yields 650,000 to 850,000 distinct CDR3 sequences, 18% seen once. Source material: blood. These receptors came from a woman between 50 and 59 years old with Graves' hyperthyroidism that later progressed to Graves' ophthalmopathy.

Comments on this clonotype: Without the conserved terminal phenylalanine or tryptophan, this CDR3 likely stems from a read error. The V call is TRBV24-1, the J call TRBJ1-1; tentative D call: TRBD1 (5 bases). The germline V gene has CDR1 KGHDR and CDR2 SFDVKD. The V and J ends lost 7 bases and 3 bases respectively, with 14 bases between them. The CDR3 extends over 14 amino acids. CDR3 sequence: CATSDGGKDTEAFL. The CDR3 DNA follows: TGTGCCACCAGCGATGGGGGGAAGGACACTGAAGCTTTCCTT.

This clonotype was detected a few times. J is TRBJ2-3 and V is TRBV20-1, with D uncertain. Germline loops: CDR1 DFQATT, CDR2 SNEGSKA (reference sequence). The CDR3 extends over 10 amino acids. CDR3 sequence reads: CNVNTDTQYF. Written as DNA, the CDR3 is TGCAACGTCAACACAGATACGCAGTATTTT.

The chain uses TRBV28 and TRBJ1-5, with 10 bases that match TRBD1. The V segment lost 1 base and the J segment 3 bases; nucleotides outside the gene matches: 3. The CDR3 covers 16 residues. Germline V gives CDR1 MDHEN, CDR2 SYDVKM. The CDR3: CASSLYGTGDNQPQHF. The CDR3 DNA reads as TGTGCCAGCAGTTTATATGGGACAGGGGACAATCAGCCCCAGCATTTT.

This clonotype was detected ten times or more. This chain connects TRBV5-1 to TRBJ1-3; D uncertain. The CDR3 is 14 amino acids. Trimming took 0 bases from V and 2 from J, leaving 6 bases between them. CDR1 is SGHRS and CDR2 is YFSETQ in the germline V gene. Here the CDR3 DNA reads TGCGCCAGCAGCTTGGCCGACACTGGAAACACCATATATTTT. Its translation is CASSLADTGNTIYF.

This clonotype was recorded many times. The rearrangement uses TRBV5-8 and TRBJ2-3; a possible D gene is TRBD1 (5 bases). Germline V CDR1 and CDR2: SGHTS, YDEGEE. The CDR3 sequence is 15 residues long. V shed 1 base and J shed 2 bases, with 11 bases lying between them. CDR3 nucleotide sequence: TGTGCCAGCAGCTTGTCGGACACCCACACAGATACGCAGTATTTT. Translation: CASSLSDTHTDTQYF. Combining the CDR3 with reference TRBV5-8 and TRBJ2-3 gives the whole variable domain EAGVTQSPTHLIKTRGQQATLRCSPISGHTSVYWYQQALGLGLQFLLWYDEGEERNRGNFPPRFSGRQFPNYSSELNVNALELEDSALYLCASSLSDTHTDTQYFGPGTRLTVL.

The table lists this clonotype with a few counts. The chain joins TRBV19 to TRBJ1-3; D might be TRBD1 (5 bases). The length of the CDR3 is 14 residues. Trimming stripped 9 bases from V and 0 bases from J, with 12 bases between. Germline CDR1 LNHDA, CDR2 SQIVND (reference sequence). Here the CDR3 reads CASRDGLSGNTIYF. CDR3 nucleotide sequence: TGTGCCAGCCGGGACGGACTCTCTGGAAACACCATATATTTT.

The table lists this clonotype with many counts. The chain couples TRBV20-1 to TRBJ1-2; no definite D call. Trimming cost V 4 bases and J 3 bases, with 9 bases left between them. The CDR3 extends over 12 amino acids. Per the germline V gene, CDR1 is DFQATT and CDR2 is SNEGSKA (reference sequence). CDR3 sequence: CSATSGDYGYTF. The CDR3 bases are TGCAGTGCTACCTCTGGGGACTATGGCTACACCTTC.

This clonotype has at least ten counts. This chain joins TRBV3-1 and TRBJ1-2, with 9 positions matching TRBD1. CDR1 and CDR2 (germline): LGHDT, YNNKEL (reference sequence). With V trimmed by 4 bases and J by 6 bases, 15 bases remained unmatched. The CDR3 covers 17 residues. The CDR3: CASSPRGTGQGFDGYTF. CDR3 in DNA: TGTGCCAGCAGCCCGCGTGGAACGGGACAGGGTTTCGATGGCTACACCTTC.

This clonotype was counted many times. V usage is TRBV20-1 and J usage is TRBJ1-5; D not certain. The CDR3 is made up of 13 amino acids. Trimming shortened V by 6 bases and J by 0 bases, and 9 bases separated the two germline ends. Germline V gene sequence: CDR1 DFQATT, CDR2 SNEGSKA (reference sequence). The CDR3 DNA reads as TGCAGTGCCGAAACGTATAGCAATCAGCCCCAGCATTTT. Translation gives CSAETYSNQPQHF.

This clonotype came up many times. This chain joins TRBV29-1 and TRBJ2-7; 7 bases fit TRBD2. CDR3 length equals 14 residues. Unmatched junction bases numbered 9, after V lost 4 bases and J lost 3 bases. Germline V gene sequence: CDR1 SQVTM, CDR2 ANQGSEA. The CDR3 here is CSVVASSGGYEQYF. CDR3 coding DNA: TGCAGCGTTGTAGCCTCGTCGGGGGGCTACGAGCAGTACTTC.

This clonotype was detected ten times or more. The V and J genes are TRBV6-1 and TRBJ1-5; no clear D. The CDR3 covers 15 residues. Trimming shortened V by 0 bases and J by 0 bases, and 6 bases separated the two germline ends. The germline CDR1 and CDR2 sequences are MNHNS and SASEGT. The CDR3 spells CASSEAGHSNQPQHF. In nucleotides, the CDR3 is TGTGCCAGCAGTGAAGCTGGCCATAGCAATCAGCCCCAGCATTTT.

The chain couples TRBV6-1 to TRBJ1-2; 9 nucleotides line up with TRBD1. The J segment lost 2 bases and the V segment lost 6 bases, leaving 13 bases of the junction unmatched. The CDR3 is 17 residues long. In germline, CDR1 is MNHNS, CDR2 SASEGT. CDR3 DNA sequence: TGTGCCAGCAGCCCGAGAATTACAGGGGGCGCGAACTATGGCTACACCTTC. Translating it yields CASSPRITGGANYGYTF.

This chain links TRBV19 with TRBJ2-2; 14 nucleotides line up with TRBD2. This CDR3 spans 17 amino acids. V lost 7 bases and J lost 2; bases outside the gene matches: 6. Germline V gene sequence: CDR1 LNHDA, CDR2 SQIVND (reference sequence). CDR3 coding DNA: TGTGCCAGTAAGGTGGGGACTAGCGGGGGAAACACCGGGGAGCTGTTTTTT. Protein sequence: CASKVGTSGGNTGELFF.

The J gene is TRBJ1-2, the V gene TRBV27; D call uncertain. The CDR3 is 15 residues long. Germline CDR1 and CDR2: MNHEY and SMNVEV (reference sequence). V lost 3 bases to trimming and J lost 5 bases, with 16 bases between them. CDR3 residues: CASSFHSTREYGYTF. For the CDR3, the DNA is TGTGCCAGCAGTTTCCACTCGACCCGGGAGTATGGCTACACCTTC.

This clonotype has only a few counts. The gene calls are TRBV12-5 and TRBJ1-6; D call uncertain. This CDR3 has 12 residues. Germline V gene data show CDR1 as LGHNT and CDR2 as FRNRAP. The germline V and J ends were trimmed by 1 base and 10 bases, with 5 bases remaining between them. DNA of the CDR3: TGTGCTAGTGGTTTGGACGGATCACCCCTCCACTTT. It is translated as CASGLDGSPLHF.

This rearrangement joins TRBV7-8 to TRBJ2-1, with 9 bases matching TRBD1. After removal of 5 bases from V and 6 bases from J, the junction contained 11 bases not matched to a gene. The CDR3 sequence is 16 residues long. CDR1 SGHVS and CDR2 FQNEAQ come from the germline V gene. The CDR3 here is CASSPGRVTGGNEQFF. The CDR3 nucleotides are TGTGCCAGCAGCCCGGGGCGTGTGACAGGGGGCAATGAGCAGTTCTTC.

V is TRBV7-9 and J is TRBJ2-5; D is undetermined. The CDR3 contains 16 residues. V was pared by 0 bases and J by 1 base, with 12 bases between. Germline assignment: CDR1 SEHNR and CDR2 FQNEAQ (reference sequence). The CDR3 bases are TGTGCCAGCAGCTTAGCCCTTGAGATTATCCAAGAGACCCAGTACTTC. This sequence encodes CASSLALEIIQETQYF. Complete variable domain (other parts from reference TRBV7-9 and TRBJ2-5): DTGVSQNPRHKITKRGQNVTFRCDPISEHNRLYWYRQTLGQGPEFLTYFQNEAQLEKSRLLSDRFSAERPKGSFSTLEIQRTEQGDSAMYLCASSLALEIIQETQYFGPGTRLLVL.